Shown below are 29 T cell receptor beta chains from a single sample sequenced in a study of T-cell reconstitution after alpha-beta-depleted transplantation in children. Library preparation (for TCRbeta) was performed with unique molecular identifiers. TCRdb re-called the PCR reads with MiXCR, one entry per CDR3 protein. The data hold around 960,000 distinct CDR3 sequences, with around 30% observed a single time. This sample comprised PBMCs, mostly from graft donor cells, obtained 360 days after TCRalphabeta/CD19-depleted stem cell transplant. Source of these receptors: a boy in the first two years of life who had a stem cell transplant for SCID, so the T cells may come from the graft donor.

V and J are TRBV20-1 and TRBJ2-7; either TRBD1 or TRBD2 may fit D (5 bases each). The CDR3 runs 12 residues. V lost 6 bases and J lost 2, with 11 bases in between. In germline, CDR1 is DFQATT, CDR2 SNEGSKA (reference sequence). CDR3 loop: CSAMGETYEQYF. The CDR3 DNA follows: TGCAGTGCCATGGGGGAAACCTACGAGCAGTACTTC.

This clonotype showed up many times. The chain links TRBV4-2 to TRBJ1-2; D is uncertain. Germline-derived CDR1 and CDR2 are LGHNA and YNFKEQ. CDR3 length: 15 residues. Trimming stripped 1 base from V and 4 bases from J, with 13 bases between. The CDR3 loop is CASSQVGPPTYGYTF. The DNA of the CDR3 is TGTGCCAGCAGCCAAGTTGGTCCTCCTACCTATGGCTACACCTTC.

The sample holds one count of this clonotype. Compared with germline, one end of the junction differs, possibly owing to a read error. The chain employs TRBV20-1 and TRBJ2-7; TRBD1 agrees at 12 bases. The CDR3 consists of 16 residues. Per the germline V gene, CDR1 is DFQATT and CDR2 is SNEGSKA (reference sequence). CDR3 DNA sequence: TGCTGTGCCTCGGGACAGGGGGCGTTAATTTCCTACGAGCAGTACTTC. Its translation is CCASGQGALISYEQYF.

The chain recombines TRBV12-3 or TRBV12-4 with TRBJ2-5; no clear D. The CDR3 extends over 15 amino acids. Deletions cut 3 bases from V and 0 bases from J, with 11 bases between. In DNA form, the CDR3 reads TGTGCCAGCAGTTTTCCCGCCCTGTACCAAGAGACCCAGTACTTC. This encodes CASSFPALYQETQYF.

This sequence joins TRBV20-1 and TRBJ2-1; D ambiguous. This CDR3 is built from 15 residues. Germline lookup yields CDR1 DFQATT and CDR2 SNEGSKA (reference sequence). The V gene lost 1 base and the J gene lost 0 bases, with 10 bases spanning the gap. CDR3 protein: CSARVGFSSYNEQFF. DNA of the CDR3: TGCAGTGCTAGAGTAGGCTTCAGCTCCTACAATGAGCAGTTCTTC.

V is TRBV28 and J is TRBJ2-2; TRBD2 is a possible D gene (5 bases). The CDR3 loop spans 17 amino acids. Looked up from germline, CDR1 is MDHEN and CDR2 is SYDVKM. Trimming pared 5 bases from V and 0 bases from J, leaving 16 bases between. This CDR3 is CASSGGQLHPNTGELFF. CDR3 nucleotide sequence: TGTGCCAGCAGTGGCGGGCAGCTACACCCGAACACCGGGGAGCTGTTTTTT.

This clonotype has only a few counts. For the CDR3, the DNA is TGTGCCACCAGTGTCGGAACAGGGGAGGATACGCAGTATTTT. It translates to CATSVGTGEDTQYF. The chain couples TRBV24-1 to TRBJ2-3; 7 bases agree with TRBD1. Germline CDR1 reads KGHDR; CDR2 reads SFDVKD. This CDR3 has 14 residues. V shed 5 bases, J shed 6 bases, and the junction held 7 bases outside the gene matches.

A few counts support this clonotype. This chain joins TRBV20-1 and TRBJ2-7; the D gene is possibly TRBD2 (6 bases). The CDR3 loop spans 17 amino acids. The germline V gene encodes CDR1 DFQATT and CDR2 SNEGSKA (reference sequence). V lost 3 bases, J lost 0 bases, and 21 bases lay in between. CDR3 amino acids: CSARDYRHPFTSYEQYF. CDR3 in DNA: TGCAGTGCTAGGGACTATCGACACCCGTTTACCTCCTACGAGCAGTACTTC.

The rearrangement links TRBV5-1 to TRBJ1-1, with D possibly TRBD1 on 5 matching bases. Germline V gives CDR1 SGHRS, CDR2 YFSETQ. This CDR3 comprises 14 residues. Trimming left V 4 bases short and J 8 bases short, with 18 bases between. The CDR3 reads CASSPLRGGWEAFF. The CDR3 DNA reads as TGCGCCAGCAGCCCACTGAGGGGCGGGTGGGAAGCTTTCTTT.

The chain carries TRBV6-2 or TRBV6-3 and TRBJ2-7; TRBD1 agrees at 9 bases. CDR1 MNHEY and CDR2 SVGEGT come from the germline V gene. The V gene end was trimmed by 6 bases and the J gene end by 5 bases; junction bases not matched to a gene: 5. The CDR3 is 13 residues long. The DNA for the CDR3 is TGTGCCAGCAGAAAACAGGGGGCGGACGAGCAGTACTTC. Translating gives CASRKQGADEQYF.

The rearrangement links TRBV7-2 to TRBJ2-7; 7 bases line up with TRBD2. CDR1 SGHTA and CDR2 FQGNSA come from the germline V gene. Trimming cost V 2 bases and J 4 bases; bases outside gene matches: 8. The CDR3 runs to 15 residues. CDR3 nucleotide sequence: TGTGCCAGCAGCTTATACTACGGGGGGTATTACGAGCAGTACTTC. It specifies CASSLYYGGYYEQYF.

The chain employs TRBV5-1 and TRBJ2-3; weak D call: TRBD2 (6 bases). This CDR3 is built from 14 residues. V shed 4 bases and J shed 4 bases, with 13 bases lying between them. Germline V lookup: CDR1 SGHRS, CDR2 YFSETQ. The CDR3 reads CASSPLAYADTQYF. The CDR3 DNA reads as TGCGCCAGCAGCCCCCTAGCGTACGCAGATACGCAGTATTTT. Based on the CDR3 plus reference TRBV5-1 and TRBJ2-3, the full variable domain is KAGVTQTPRYLIKTRGQQVTLSCSPISGHRSVSWYQQTPGQGLQFLFEYFSETQRNKGNFPGRFSGRQFSNSRSEMNVSTLELGDSALYLCASSPLAYADTQYFGPGTRLTVL.

In this sample, this clonotype turned up a few times. The chain uses TRBV12-3 or TRBV12-4 and TRBJ2-7, with 8 bases matching TRBD1. The CDR3 is 14 residues long. J was trimmed by 6 bases and V by 0 bases; bases with no gene match: 4. CDR3: CASSLADRGGEQYF. In DNA form, the CDR3 reads TGTGCCAGCAGTTTAGCCGACAGGGGCGGCGAGCAGTACTTC.

About this clonotype: Mismatch with germline at one junction end may stem from a read error. This chain links TRBV28 with TRBJ1-5, with D uncertain. This CDR3 contains 8 residues. Germline V gives CDR1 MDHEN, CDR2 SYDVKM. The CDR3 DNA is TGTGCCAGCAGTTGTTGGTATTTT. As protein: CASSCWYF.

The chain joins TRBV12-3 or TRBV12-4 to TRBJ2-3; 13 positions agree with TRBD2. Trimming at V came to 6 bases and at J to 2 bases, leaving 8 bases not matched to a gene. This CDR3 contains 17 residues. CDR3 amino acids: CASSRTTSGGYTDTQYF. CDR3 nucleotides: TGTGCCAGCAGCCGGACGACTAGCGGGGGGTACACAGATACGCAGTATTTT.

This clonotype was counted a few times. The chain carries TRBV14 and TRBJ1-1; D unclear. The CDR3 is made up of 14 amino acids. Trimming took off 0 bases at V and 2 bases at J, with 7 bases between the two ends. Germline CDR1 and CDR2: SGHDN and FVKESK. In DNA, the CDR3 is TGTGCCAGCAGCCAAGAAGGGTTAAACACTGAAGCTTTCTTT. Translated, it gives CASSQEGLNTEAFF.

This chain connects TRBV5-1 to TRBJ2-7; a possible D gene is TRBD1 (7 bases). The germline gives CDR1 SGHRS, CDR2 YFSETQ. Between the trimmed V and J ends, which lost 4 bases and 0 bases, there was a span of 11 bases. The CDR3 runs 14 residues. The DNA of the CDR3 is TGCGCCAGCAGCGGGCGGGACAGCTCCTACGAGCAGTACTTC. Encoded protein: CASSGRDSSYEQYF.

In its sample, this clonotype was seen a few times. The chain combines TRBV20-1 with TRBJ2-3; D gene ambiguous. From germline, CDR1 is DFQATT and CDR2 SNEGSKA (reference sequence). This CDR3 has 12 amino acids. Trimming pared 2 bases from V and 4 bases from J, leaving 7 bases between. For the CDR3, the DNA is TGCAGTGCTAGACTCCACCCAGATACGCAGTATTTT. Translating gives CSARLHPDTQYF.

The chain combines TRBV6-5 with TRBJ2-3; maybe TRBD2 (5 bases). The V gene lost 2 bases and the J gene lost 1 base, with 7 bases spanning the gap. Per the germline V gene, CDR1 is MNHEY and CDR2 is SVGAGI. The CDR3 contains 14 residues. The chain's CDR3 is CASSYARGTDTQYF. The CDR3 DNA sequence: TGTGCCAGCAGTTACGCGAGGGGCACAGATACGCAGTATTTT.

This rearrangement joins TRBV5-1 to TRBJ2-1; 8 nucleotides line up with TRBD1. Germline V gives CDR1 SGHRS, CDR2 YFSETQ. This CDR3 contains 16 residues. Germline trimming cut 2 bases from V and 8 bases from J; bases unmatched to any gene: 12. This chain's CDR3 is CASSFTGQGGPDEQFF. For the CDR3, the DNA is TGCGCCAGCAGCTTCACAGGACAGGGTGGGCCTGATGAGCAGTTCTTC. The full variable domain, rest sourced from reference TRBV5-1 and TRBJ2-1, is KAGVTQTPRYLIKTRGQQVTLSCSPISGHRSVSWYQQTPGQGLQFLFEYFSETQRNKGNFPGRFSGRQFSNSRSEMNVSTLELGDSALYLCASSFTGQGGPDEQFFGPGTRLTVL.

The rearrangement links TRBV21-1 to TRBJ2-1. TRBV21-1 is annotated as a pseudogene. CDR3 size: 15 residues. CDR3 coding DNA: TGTGCCAGCAGCCGTCGAGGGGGCGCCTACAATGAGCAGTTCTTC. This translates into CASSRRGGAYNEQFF.

The rearrangement links TRBV2 to TRBJ1-6; TRBD1 aligns across 10 bases. The CDR3 covers 15 residues. The ends lost 4 bases at V and 6 bases at J; junction bases unmatched: 3. Germline values: CDR1 SNHLY, CDR2 FYNNEI. Here the CDR3 reads CASSAGTGVNSPLHF. The CDR3 bases are TGTGCCAGCAGTGCCGGGACAGGGGTTAATTCACCCCTCCACTTT.

CDR3 in DNA: TGTGCCGCTGGGGGGATCGGAGAGACCCAGTACTTC. Translating it yields CAAGGIGETQYF. The chain combines TRBV10-3 with TRBJ2-5; D possibly corresponds to TRBD2 (6 bases). V was clipped by 11 bases and J by 4 bases, with 14 bases between them. Germline V gives CDR1 ENHRY, CDR2 SYGVKD. This CDR3 has 12 amino acids.

This clonotype was observed a handful of times. This chain's CDR3 is CASSPSDRFADTQYF. Written as DNA, the CDR3 is TGTGCCAGCTCACCAAGTGACAGGTTCGCAGATACGCAGTATTTT. The chain couples TRBV18 to TRBJ2-3; D possibly corresponds to TRBD1 (6 bases). This CDR3 has 15 residues. Looked up from germline, CDR1 is KGHSH and CDR2 is LQKENI. V was cut by 2 bases and J by 4 bases, with 13 bases left in between.

The chain employs TRBV12-3 or TRBV12-4 and TRBJ2-5, with D possibly TRBD1 on 5 matching bases. Trimming took off 5 bases at V and 5 bases at J, with 15 bases between the two ends. The length of the CDR3 is 14 residues. CDR3 nucleotide sequence: TGTGCCAGCAGTCACCAGGGTTTTGGGGAGACCCAGTACTTC. Protein: CASSHQGFGETQYF.

This clonotype was found many times. The CDR3 bases are TGTGCCTCCGATAACAGGGGCGCCTCTGAAGCTTTCTTT. Translated: CASDNRGASEAFF. This chain uses TRBV12-3 or TRBV12-4 with TRBJ1-1, with 7 bases lining up with TRBD1. V dropped 11 bases and J dropped 6; count of bases not matched to a gene: 12. The CDR3 runs to 13 residues.

The chain carries TRBV4-1 and TRBJ2-2; no definite D call. The CDR3 spans 16 residues. The V gene lost 4 bases and the J gene lost 0 bases, with 12 bases spanning the gap. Germline V gene lookup returns CDR1 MGHRA and CDR2 YSYEKL. The CDR3 loop reads CASSLGKIANTGELFF. CDR3 nucleotide sequence: TGCGCCAGCAGCCTTGGAAAGATCGCGAACACCGGGGAGCTGTTTTTT.

J is TRBJ2-5 and V is TRBV12-3 or TRBV12-4; D is perhaps TRBD1 or TRBD2 (6 bases each). The ends were cut back, 2 bases at V and 3 bases at J, with 10 bases in the middle. This CDR3 spans 14 amino acids. The CDR3 protein is CASSLRGAKETQYF. The CDR3 nucleotides read TGTGCCAGCAGTTTAAGGGGGGCCAAAGAGACCCAGTACTTC.

As DNA, the CDR3 is TGTGCCAGCAGTTACTCCCTGCAGGAGGGGGATTTTTGGGAGCAGTACTTC. This encodes CASSYSLQEGDFWEQYF. The gene calls are TRBV6-2 or TRBV6-3 and TRBJ2-7; D is perhaps TRBD1 or TRBD2 (6 bases each). This CDR3 comprises 17 residues. Between the trimmed V and J ends, which lost 0 bases and 7 bases, there was a span of 22 bases. Germline V gene data show CDR1 as MNHEY and CDR2 as SVGEGT.